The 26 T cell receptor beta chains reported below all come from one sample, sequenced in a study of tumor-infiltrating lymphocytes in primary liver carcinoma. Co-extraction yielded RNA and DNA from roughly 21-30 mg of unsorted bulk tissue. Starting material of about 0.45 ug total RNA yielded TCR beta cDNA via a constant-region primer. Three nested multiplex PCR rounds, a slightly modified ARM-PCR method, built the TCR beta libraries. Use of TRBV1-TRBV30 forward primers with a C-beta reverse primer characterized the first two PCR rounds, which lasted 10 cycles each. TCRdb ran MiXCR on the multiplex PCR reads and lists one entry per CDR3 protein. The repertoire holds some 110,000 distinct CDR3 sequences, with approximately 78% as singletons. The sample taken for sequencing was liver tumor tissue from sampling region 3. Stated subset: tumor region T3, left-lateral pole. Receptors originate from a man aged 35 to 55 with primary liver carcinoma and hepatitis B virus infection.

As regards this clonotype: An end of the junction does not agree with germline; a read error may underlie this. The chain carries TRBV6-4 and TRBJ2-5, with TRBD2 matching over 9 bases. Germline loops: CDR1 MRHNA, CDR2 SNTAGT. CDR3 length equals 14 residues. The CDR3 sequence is CTSSRAGGEETQYF. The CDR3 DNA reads TGTACCAGCAGTCGAGCGGGAGGAGAAGAGACCCAGTACTTC.

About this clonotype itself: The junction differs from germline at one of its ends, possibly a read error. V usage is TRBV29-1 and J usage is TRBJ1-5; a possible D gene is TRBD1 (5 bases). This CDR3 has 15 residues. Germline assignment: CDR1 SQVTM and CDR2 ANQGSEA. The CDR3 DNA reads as TGCAGCGTTGCGATTACAGGTGATAGCAATCAGCCCCAGTGTTTT. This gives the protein CSVAITGDSNQPQCF. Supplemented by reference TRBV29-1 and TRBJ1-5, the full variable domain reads SAVISQKPSRDICQRGTSLTIQCQVDSQVTMMFWYRQQPGQSLTLIATANQGSEATYESGFVIDKFPISRPNLTFSTLTVSNMSPEDSSIYLCSVAITGDSNQPQCFGDGTRLSIL.

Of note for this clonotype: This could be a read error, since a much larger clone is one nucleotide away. The DNA of the CDR3 is TGTGCCAACTCACCCATAGTGTTGGATACGCAGTATTTT. Protein sequence: CANSPIVLDTQYF. The genes are TRBV18 and TRBJ2-3, with no clear D. The CDR3 totals 13 residues. Germline V gene data show CDR1 as KGHSH and CDR2 as LQKENI.

The CDR3 loop reads CASRWDRGSSDTQYF. The CDR3 DNA reads TGTGCCAGCAGATGGGATAGGGGGAGTTCAGATACGCAGTATTTT. The chain links TRBV5-5 to TRBJ2-3, with a possible D match to TRBD1 (6 bases). Germline V gene lookup returns CDR1 SGHKS and CDR2 YYEKEE (reference sequence). CDR3 length: 15 residues. Trimming left V 5 bases short and J 4 bases short, with 17 bases between. Complete variable domain (other parts from reference TRBV5-5 and TRBJ2-3): DAGVTQSPTHLIKTRGQQVTLRCSPISGHKSVSWYQQVLGQGPQFIFQYYEKEERGRGNFPDRFSARQFPNYSSELNVNALLLGDSALYLCASRWDRGSSDTQYFGPGTRLTVL.

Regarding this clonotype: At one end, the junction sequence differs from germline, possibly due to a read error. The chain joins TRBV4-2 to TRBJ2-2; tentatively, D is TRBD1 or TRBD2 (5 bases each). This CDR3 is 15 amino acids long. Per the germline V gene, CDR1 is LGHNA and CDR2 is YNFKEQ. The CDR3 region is CASSQLTDHTGKLFF. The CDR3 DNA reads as TGTGCCAGCAGCCAGTTGACAGATCACACCGGGAAGCTGTTTTTT.

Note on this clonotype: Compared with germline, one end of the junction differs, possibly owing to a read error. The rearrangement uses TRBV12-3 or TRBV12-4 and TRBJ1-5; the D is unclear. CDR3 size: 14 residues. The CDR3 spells CASYYSDSDQPQHF. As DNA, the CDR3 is TGTGCCAGCTACTACAGCGATAGCGATCAGCCCCAGCATTTT.

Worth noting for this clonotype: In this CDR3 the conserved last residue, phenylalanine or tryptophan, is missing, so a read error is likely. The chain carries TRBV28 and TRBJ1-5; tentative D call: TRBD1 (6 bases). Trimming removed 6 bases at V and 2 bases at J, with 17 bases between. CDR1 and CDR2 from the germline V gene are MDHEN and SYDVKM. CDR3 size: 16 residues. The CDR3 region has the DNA TGTGCCAGCAGCCTAGGGCGGGGGGCTGGCAATCAGCCCCAGCATCTT. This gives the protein CASSLGRGAGNQPQHL.

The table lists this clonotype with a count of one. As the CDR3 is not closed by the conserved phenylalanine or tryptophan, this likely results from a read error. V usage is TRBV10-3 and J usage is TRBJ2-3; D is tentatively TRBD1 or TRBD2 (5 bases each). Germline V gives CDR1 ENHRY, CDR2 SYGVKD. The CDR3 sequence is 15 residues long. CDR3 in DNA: TGTGTCATCAGTGACCGGGACGGGAGCACAGATACGCAGTATTGT. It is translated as CVISDRDGSTDTQYC.

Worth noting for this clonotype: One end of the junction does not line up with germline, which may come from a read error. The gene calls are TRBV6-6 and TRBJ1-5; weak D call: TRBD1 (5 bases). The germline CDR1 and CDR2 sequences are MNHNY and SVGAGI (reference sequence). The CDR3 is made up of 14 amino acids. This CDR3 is CASIEGNGNQPQYF. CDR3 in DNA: TGTGCCAGCATAGAGGGGAACGGCAATCAGCCCCAGTACTTT.

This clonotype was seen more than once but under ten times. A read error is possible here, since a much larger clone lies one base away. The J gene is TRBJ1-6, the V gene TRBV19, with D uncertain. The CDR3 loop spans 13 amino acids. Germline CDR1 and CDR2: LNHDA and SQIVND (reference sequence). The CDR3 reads CVSGGPYNSPLHF. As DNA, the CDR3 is TGTGTCAGTGGCGGGCCCTATAATTCACCCCTCCACTTT.

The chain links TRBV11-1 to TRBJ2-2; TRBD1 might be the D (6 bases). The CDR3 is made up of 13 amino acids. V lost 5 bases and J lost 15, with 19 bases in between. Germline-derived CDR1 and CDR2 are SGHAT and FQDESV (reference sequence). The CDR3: CASSVWDTGELFF. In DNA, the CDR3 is TGTGCCAGCAGCGTTTGGGACACCGGGGAATTGTTTTTT.

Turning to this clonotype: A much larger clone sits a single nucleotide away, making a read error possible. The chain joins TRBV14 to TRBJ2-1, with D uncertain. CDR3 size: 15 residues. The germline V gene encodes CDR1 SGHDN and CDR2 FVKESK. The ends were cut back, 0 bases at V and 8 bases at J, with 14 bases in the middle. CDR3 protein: CASSQDIDSHDEQFF. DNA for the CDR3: TGTGCCAGCAGCCAAGATATCGACTCTCACGATGAGCAGTTCTTC.

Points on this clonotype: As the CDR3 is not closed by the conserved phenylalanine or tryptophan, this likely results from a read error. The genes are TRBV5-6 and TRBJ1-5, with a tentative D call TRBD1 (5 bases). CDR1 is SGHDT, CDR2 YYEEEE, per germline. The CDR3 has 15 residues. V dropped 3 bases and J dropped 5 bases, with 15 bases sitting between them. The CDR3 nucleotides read TGTGCCAGCAGCTCAACTTGGGGGGGTGATCAGCCCCAGCATCTT. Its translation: CASSSTWGGDQPQHL.

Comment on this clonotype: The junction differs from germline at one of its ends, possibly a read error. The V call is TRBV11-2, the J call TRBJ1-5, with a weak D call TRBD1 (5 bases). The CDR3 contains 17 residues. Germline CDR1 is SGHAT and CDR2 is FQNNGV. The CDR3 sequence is CPSSLVGVTESNQSQHF. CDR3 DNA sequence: TGTCCCAGCAGCTTAGTAGGGGTAACAGAGAGCAATCAGTCCCAGCATTTT.

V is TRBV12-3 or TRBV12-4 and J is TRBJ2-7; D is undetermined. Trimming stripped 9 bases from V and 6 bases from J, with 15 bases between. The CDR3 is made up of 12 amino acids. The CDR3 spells CASSHGRLEQYF. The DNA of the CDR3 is TGTGCCAGTAGTCACGGACGCCTCGAGCAGTACTTC.

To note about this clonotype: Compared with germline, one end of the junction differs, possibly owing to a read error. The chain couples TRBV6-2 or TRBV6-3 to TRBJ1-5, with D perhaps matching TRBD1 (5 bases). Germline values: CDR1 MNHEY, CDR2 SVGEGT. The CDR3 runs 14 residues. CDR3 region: CASTLMEGDQPQHF. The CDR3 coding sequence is TGTGCCAGCACCCTGATGGAAGGGGATCAGCCCCAACATTTT.

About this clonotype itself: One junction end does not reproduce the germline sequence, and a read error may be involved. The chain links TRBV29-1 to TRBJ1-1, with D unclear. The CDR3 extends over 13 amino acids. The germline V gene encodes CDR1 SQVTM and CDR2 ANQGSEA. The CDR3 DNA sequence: TGCAGCGTTAGGAAGACCCAGAACACTGAAGCTTTATTT. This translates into CSVRKTQNTEALF. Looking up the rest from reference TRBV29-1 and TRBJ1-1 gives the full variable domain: SAVISQKPSRDICQRGTSLTIQCQVDSQVTMMFWYRQQPGQSLTLIATANQGSEATYESGFVIDKFPISRPNLTFSTLTVSNMSPEDSSIYLCSVRKTQNTEALFGQGTRLTVV.

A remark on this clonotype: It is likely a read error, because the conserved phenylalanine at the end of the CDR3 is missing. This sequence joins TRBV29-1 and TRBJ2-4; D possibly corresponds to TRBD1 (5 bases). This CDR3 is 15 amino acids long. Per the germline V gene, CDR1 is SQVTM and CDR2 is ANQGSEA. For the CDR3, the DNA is TGCGGCGTTGAAGATGTCAGGGTGGCCAAAAACATTCAGTACTAC. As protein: CGVEDVRVAKNIQYY.

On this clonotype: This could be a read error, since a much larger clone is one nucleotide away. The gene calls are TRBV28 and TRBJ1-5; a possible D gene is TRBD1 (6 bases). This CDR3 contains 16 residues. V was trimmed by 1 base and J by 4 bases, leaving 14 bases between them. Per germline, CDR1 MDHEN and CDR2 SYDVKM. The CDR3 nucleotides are TGTGCCAGCAGTTTATTTGGGGAGAGGGGGAATCAGCCCCAGCATTTT. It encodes CASSLFGERGNQPQHF.

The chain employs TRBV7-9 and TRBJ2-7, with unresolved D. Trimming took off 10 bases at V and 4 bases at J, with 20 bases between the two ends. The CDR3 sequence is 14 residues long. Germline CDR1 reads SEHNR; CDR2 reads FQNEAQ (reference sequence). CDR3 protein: CAISTTGPPYEQYF. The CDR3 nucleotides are TGTGCCATCAGTACTACGGGCCCCCCATACGAGCAGTACTTC.

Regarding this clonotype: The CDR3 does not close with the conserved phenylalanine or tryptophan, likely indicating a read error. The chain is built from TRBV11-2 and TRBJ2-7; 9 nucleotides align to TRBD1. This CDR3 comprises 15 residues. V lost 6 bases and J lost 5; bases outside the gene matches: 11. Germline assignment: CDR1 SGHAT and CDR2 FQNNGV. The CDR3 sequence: CASRLRWTGENEQYC. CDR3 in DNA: TGTGCCAGCAGATTGCGATGGACAGGGGAAAACGAGCAGTACTGC.

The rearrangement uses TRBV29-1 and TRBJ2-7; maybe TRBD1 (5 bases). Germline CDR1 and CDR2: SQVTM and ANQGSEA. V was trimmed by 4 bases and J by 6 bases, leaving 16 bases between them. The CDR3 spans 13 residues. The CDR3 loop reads CSVVITGLGEQYF. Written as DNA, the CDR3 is TGCAGCGTTGTAATTACAGGATTAGGCGAGCAGTACTTC.

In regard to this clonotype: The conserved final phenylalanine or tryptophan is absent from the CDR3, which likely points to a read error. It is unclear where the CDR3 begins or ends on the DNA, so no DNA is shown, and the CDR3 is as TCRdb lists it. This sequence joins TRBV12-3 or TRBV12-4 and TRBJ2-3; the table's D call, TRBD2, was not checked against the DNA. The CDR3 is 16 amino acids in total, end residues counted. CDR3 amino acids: CASRLVLAESTDTQYY.

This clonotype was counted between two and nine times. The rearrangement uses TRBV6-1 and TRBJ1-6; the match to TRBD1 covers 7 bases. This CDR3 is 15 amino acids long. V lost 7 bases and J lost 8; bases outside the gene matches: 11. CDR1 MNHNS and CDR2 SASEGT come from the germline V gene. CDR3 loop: CASTTRQGAYSPLHF. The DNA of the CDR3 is TGTGCCAGCACCACGAGACAGGGAGCTTATTCACCCCTCCACTTT.

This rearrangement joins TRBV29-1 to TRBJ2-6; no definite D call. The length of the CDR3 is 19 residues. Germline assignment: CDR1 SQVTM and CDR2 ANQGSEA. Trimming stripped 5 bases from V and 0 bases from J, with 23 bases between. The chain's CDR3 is CSVKVESEQTLSGANVLTF. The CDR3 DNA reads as TGCAGCGTTAAAGTAGAAAGTGAGCAAACCCTCTCTGGGGCCAACGTCCTGACTTTC.

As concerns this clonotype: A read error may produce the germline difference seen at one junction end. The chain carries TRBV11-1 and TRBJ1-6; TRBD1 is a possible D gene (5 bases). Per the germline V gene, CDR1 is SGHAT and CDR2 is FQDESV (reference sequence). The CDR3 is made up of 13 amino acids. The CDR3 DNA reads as TGTGTCAGTAGCAGGACACTGGTTTCACCCATCCACTTT. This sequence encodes CVSSRTLVSPIHF.